This TCR beta chain originates from a study of identical twins. Broader study findings: For out-of-frame alpha sequences shared by twins, low generation probability was in excess. Conclusions leaned on cross-sectional statistical analysis and did not track the same donors over time.

A universal primer site was created by template switching, with the cDNA bearing unique molecular identifiers. TCRdb passed the 5' RACE reads through MiXCR, listing each CDR3 protein once. The sample holds 500,000 to 550,000 distinct CDR3 sequences, about a fifth seen once. This CDR3 region has 17 residues. V lost 0 bases, J lost 4 bases, and 5 bases stayed unmatched. CDR1 SGHRS and CDR2 YFSETQ come from the germline V gene. About this clonotype itself: Antigen unknown.

The same specimen was also included in a second study, on yellow fever vaccine responses in identical twins. As reported in that work: Twins reportedly had a vaccine T cell response that seemed partly convergent, partly personalized.

This sequence originates from a woman between 18 and 29 years old in good health. The rearrangement links TRBV5-1 to TRBJ2-5; 14 bases match TRBD2. Sequencing was done on a sample of CD4+ T cells sorted from blood. In DNA, the CDR3 is TGCGCCAGCAGCTTGGCGGGGACTAGCGGGAGATTAGAGACCCAGTACTTC. This codes for CASSLAGTSGRLETQYF.